This T cell receptor (beta chain) was obtained from a study of response to subunit inactivated influenza vaccine. There are 14 residues in the CDR3. Germline-derived CDR1 and CDR2 are SGHKS and YYEKEE (reference sequence). The germline V and J ends were trimmed by 3 bases and 8 bases, with 17 bases remaining between them. This clonotype occurred a few times. TCRdb redid the calling of the RT-PCR reads with MiXCR, one entry per CDR3 protein. This table has fewer than 650,000 distinct CDR3 sequences, 13% appearing once. The sample was PBMCs from blood, taken 35 to 45 days after vaccination. This receptor was obtained from a man aged 45-60 years who received an inactivated influenza vaccine. The chain recombines TRBV5-5 with TRBJ1-2; tentative D call: TRBD1 (5 bases). CDR3 in amino acids: CASSSLGQGWGYTF. DNA for the CDR3: TGTGCCAGCAGCTCCCTCGGGCAGGGATGGGGCTACACCTTC.